Here is one T cell receptor beta chain with its context. No antigen is known for it. This sample was included in a study of OX40 agonist ivuxolimab in advanced cancers. Overall study findings and caveats: At 0.1 to 3.0 mg/kg, CD4+ and CD8+ blood T cells expanded clonally by week 6.

V gave up 5 bases and J gave up 5 bases, with 4 bases separating them. The germline V gene encodes CDR1 SGHAT and CDR2 FQNNGV. There are 11 residues in the CDR3. Sequenced by immunoSEQ multiplex PCR; TCRdb stores in-frame clones only, minus some. The data hold about 13,000 clones, with approximately 80% observed a single time. The clonotype originates from an adult with an advanced solid tumor such as melanoma, head and neck, liver or kidney cancer. Source: CD4+ or CD8+ T cells sorted from blood, taken in a trial of the OX40 agonist ivuxolimab. V and J are TRBV11-2 and TRBJ2-1, with D uncertain. The CDR3 DNA is TGTGCCAGCAGCACCAACAATGAGCAGTTCTTC. Protein: CASSTNNEQFF.